The 12 T cell receptor beta chains below all came from one sample that was sequenced in a study of radiotherapy plus CTLA-4 blockade in lung cancer. The protocol was immunoSEQ multiplex PCR, while the TCRdb copy is restricted to in-frame clones and leaves out a portion. The sample records more than 75,000 clones, around nine tenths being singletons. The input for sequencing was peripheral blood, taken from a patient treated with radiotherapy plus ipilimumab. The receptors come from a human donor with non-small cell lung cancer who had stable disease on radiotherapy plus ipilimumab.

The chain combines TRBV27 with TRBJ1-2, with 7 bases aligning to TRBD1. The CDR3 is made up of 17 amino acids. Germline loops: CDR1 MNHEY, CDR2 SMNVEV (reference sequence). Losses at the gene ends were 5 bases for V and 2 bases for J; bases not matched to a gene: 14. DNA of the CDR3: TGTGCCAGCAGTCTCAAAGAGGGGACAGAATTAAACTATGGCTACACCTTC. Translated: CASSLKEGTELNYGYTF.

About this clone itself: The junction does not match germline at one end; this may be a read error. The genes are TRBV7-9 and TRBJ1-2; 7 bases align to TRBD1. Germline CDR1 and CDR2: SEHNR and FQNEAQ (reference sequence). This CDR3 has 16 residues. CDR3 coding DNA: TGTGCCAGCAGCCTAGCTGACAGGGATGAGGGCTATGGCTACACCTTC. It translates to CASSLADRDEGYGYTF.

The DNA of the CDR3 is TGTGCCAGCAGCTTGACAGGGGGCCGGACAGATACGCAGTATTTT. As protein: CASSLTGGRTDTQYF. The rearrangement links TRBV7-9 to TRBJ2-3; TRBD1 matches 10 bases. V lost 3 bases to trimming and J lost 3 bases; unmatched junction nucleotides: 3. CDR1 and CDR2 from the germline V gene are SEHNR and FQNEAQ (reference sequence). The CDR3 runs 15 residues.

In this sample, this clone turned up a few times. The chain has TRBV5-1 and TRBJ1-3; D may be TRBD1 (6 bases). V lost 4 bases and J 4 bases, leaving 12 bases between the germline ends. The CDR3 is 14 amino acids. The germline gives CDR1 SGHRS, CDR2 YFSETQ. The CDR3 protein is CASSPTGFGNTIYF. CDR3 nucleotides: TGCGCCAGCAGCCCCACAGGGTTCGGAAACACCATATATTTT.

The V gene is TRBV18, the J gene TRBJ2-5, with 12 bases aligning to TRBD2. From germline, CDR1 is KGHSH and CDR2 LQKENI. J was trimmed by 1 base and V by 6 bases; bases with no gene match: 6. The CDR3 totals 16 residues. In nucleotides, the CDR3 is TGTGCCAGCTCTCTACGGACTAGCGGGGCCCAAGAGACCCAGTACTTC. Its protein is CASSLRTSGAQETQYF.

The chain employs TRBV5-5 and TRBJ2-1; unclear D gene. The germline gives CDR1 SGHKS, CDR2 YYEKEE (reference sequence). Between the trimmed V and J ends, which lost 3 bases and 1 base, there was a span of 11 bases. This CDR3 is 15 amino acids long. In DNA form, the CDR3 reads TGTGCCAGCAGCTCGAGGACCGTTTCCTACAATGAGCAGTTCTTC. Its protein is CASSSRTVSYNEQFF.

The chain employs TRBV7-3 and TRBJ2-3, with TRBD2 matching 9 bases. V lost 5 bases, J lost 0 bases, and 6 bases stayed unmatched. Per the germline V gene, CDR1 is SGHTA and CDR2 is FQGTGA. The CDR3 is 16 amino acids. The CDR3 DNA reads TGTGCCAGCAGCGTTATAGCGGGAGTGAGCACAGATACGCAGTATTTT. Its translation is CASSVIAGVSTDTQYF.

V gene TRBV2 combines with J gene TRBJ2-7; D is unresolved. Germline CDR1 reads SNHLY; CDR2 reads FYNNEI. The CDR3 is 11 amino acids. Trimming took 5 bases from V and 3 from J, leaving 5 bases between them. The CDR3 bases are TGTGCCAGCAGTACCGTCTACGAGCAGTACTTC. The encoded protein is CASSTVYEQYF.

CDR3 DNA sequence: TGTGCCAGCTCAGGTCGGACAGTCGGAGGACTAGCGGCCGAGTGGAAGCAGTACTTC. It translates to CASSGRTVGGLAAEWKQYF. V gene TRBV18 combines with J gene TRBJ2-7; 10 bases line up with TRBD2. Trimming at V came to 5 bases and at J to 8 bases, leaving 24 bases not matched to a gene. CDR3 length equals 19 residues. CDR1 and CDR2 (germline): KGHSH, LQKENI.

J is TRBJ2-3 and V is TRBV10-1; D possibly corresponds to TRBD1 (5 bases). The CDR3 contains 15 residues. Trimming took off 3 bases at V and 0 bases at J, with 10 bases between the two ends. Looked up from germline, CDR1 is WNHNN and CDR2 is SYGVQD (reference sequence). CDR3 residues: CASSDQGESTDTQYF. CDR3 in DNA: TGCGCCAGCAGTGATCAGGGCGAGAGCACAGATACGCAGTATTTT.

This chain connects TRBV5-1 to TRBJ1-2, with 11 nucleotides matching TRBD1. The CDR3 is made up of 17 amino acids. CDR1 and CDR2 from the germline V gene are SGHRS and YFSETQ. V was pared by 3 bases and J by 3 bases, with 10 bases of the junction left unmatched. CDR3 in amino acids: CASSSKKDRGLHYGYTF. The DNA for the CDR3 is TGCGCCAGCAGCTCAAAAAAGGACAGGGGGCTTCACTATGGCTACACCTTC.

This clone was seen a handful of times. The chain is built from TRBV23-1 and TRBJ2-4; no clear D gene. TRBV23-1 is marked as an open reading frame, function uncertain. This CDR3 has 16 residues. V gave up 4 bases and J gave up 0 bases, with 13 bases separating them. CDR3 loop: CASSLLDIVAKNIQYF. As DNA, the CDR3 is TGCGCCAGCAGTCTCCTCGACATCGTAGCCAAAAACATTCAGTACTTC.